Presented here are 15 T cell receptor beta chains from one specimen sequenced in a study of blood T cell repertoires in COVID-19. The repertoire was sequenced with immunoSEQ multiplex PCR; TCRdb's copy has only in-frame clones and lacks some. The sample shows about 130,000 clones, about 92% of them seen only once. The material sequenced was peripheral blood. These receptors came from a man over 45 with active COVID-19.

V is TRBV10-3 and J is TRBJ1-5, with a weak D call TRBD1 (6 bases). Germline values: CDR1 ENHRY, CDR2 SYGVKD. Trimming removed 4 bases from V and 3 bases from J, with 13 bases in between. This CDR3 has 15 residues. The CDR3 protein is CAISGQGPDNQPQHF. CDR3 coding DNA: TGTGCCATCAGTGGTCAGGGGCCGGACAATCAGCCCCAGCATTTT.

This chain uses TRBV7-8 with TRBJ2-7, with 9 bases identical to TRBD2. V shed 0 bases, J shed 6 bases, and the junction held 9 bases outside the gene matches. This CDR3 is 16 amino acids long. Germline CDR1 SGHVS, CDR2 FQNEAQ. The CDR3 bases are TGTGCCAGCAGCTTAGCATCGGCGGGGGGGCTCCTCGAGCAGTACTTC. Encoded protein: CASSLASAGGLLEQYF.

This sequence joins TRBV13 and TRBJ2-3, with 10 bases aligning to TRBD1. With 5 bases clipped from V and 2 bases from J, the junction kept 7 bases outside the gene matches. This CDR3 is built from 16 residues. Germline values: CDR1 PRHDT, CDR2 FYEKMQ (reference sequence). The CDR3 DNA is TGTGCCAGCAGCCTTAGACAGGGGGCGACCACAGATACGCAGTATTTT. It is translated as CASSLRQGATTDTQYF.

The rearrangement joins TRBV3-1 (or the pseudogene TRBV3-2) to TRBJ1-1, with 7 bases that match TRBD1. With V trimmed by 3 bases and J by 0 bases, 4 bases remained unmatched. The CDR3 contains 15 residues. Germline V gene data show CDR1 as LGHDT and CDR2 as YNNKEL (reference sequence). The CDR3 bases are TGTGCCAGCAGCCAGCCTACAGGGGTGAACACTGAAGCTTTCTTT. Translated: CASSQPTGVNTEAFF.

The chain combines TRBV2 with TRBJ2-5; D is possibly TRBD2 (5 bases). V gave up 4 bases and J gave up 2 bases, with 11 bases separating them. The CDR3 is 14 residues long. CDR1 SNHLY and CDR2 FYNNEI come from the germline V gene. The CDR3 coding sequence is TGTGCCAGCAGTGGTAATACTAGACAAGAGACCCAGTACTTC. Translated, it gives CASSGNTRQETQYF.

The rearrangement uses TRBV30 and TRBJ2-1; tentatively, D is TRBD2 (7 bases). Germline CDR1 GTSNPN, CDR2 SVGIG (reference sequence). The CDR3 has 14 residues. Trimming removed 6 bases at V and 4 bases at J, with 16 bases between. In DNA, the CDR3 is TGTGCCTGCCCCAGAGCGGGGACATACAATGAGCAGTTCTTC. It translates to CACPRAGTYNEQFF.

The chain recombines TRBV7-2 with TRBJ2-5, with TRBD1 identical over 7 bases. V lost 5 bases, J lost 4 bases, and 10 bases stayed unmatched. The CDR3 extends over 15 amino acids. Germline V gives CDR1 SGHTA, CDR2 FQGNSA. The CDR3: CASSGPTGHPETQYF. The CDR3 DNA reads as TGTGCCAGCAGCGGACCGACAGGGCACCCAGAGACCCAGTACTTC.

The rearrangement links TRBV27 to TRBJ1-2, with a weak D call TRBD1 (5 bases). The CDR3 consists of 14 residues. The V and J ends lost 6 bases and 3 bases respectively, with 14 bases between them. Germline CDR1 MNHEY, CDR2 SMNVEV (reference sequence). CDR3 sequence (DNA): TGTGCCAGCAGACCCCAGGGATTCGACTATGGCTACACCTTC. This gives the protein CASRPQGFDYGYTF.

The V and J genes are TRBV27 and TRBJ1-6; TRBD1 matches 8 bases. Trimming cost V 6 bases and J 5 bases; bases outside gene matches: 3. Per the germline V gene, CDR1 is MNHEY and CDR2 is SMNVEV (reference sequence). The CDR3 covers 14 residues. Written as DNA, the CDR3 is TGTGCCAGCAGGCAGGGGGCGAATAATTCACCCCTCCACTTT. Translating gives CASRQGANNSPLHF.

The chain employs TRBV3-1 (or the pseudogene TRBV3-2) and TRBJ2-7; 11 bases agree with TRBD1. Germline values: CDR1 LGHDT, CDR2 YNNKEL (reference sequence). The junction had 11 bases not matched to a gene; V was cut back by 4 bases and J by 6 bases. The CDR3 totals 16 residues. The CDR3 nucleotides are TGTGCCAGCAGCCCGAGTACCGGGACAGGGGGTGGCGAGCAGTACTTC. Protein: CASSPSTGTGGGEQYF.

This clone has just one count. This sequence joins TRBV19 and TRBJ2-1, with TRBD2 identical over 9 bases. In germline, CDR1 is LNHDA, CDR2 SQIVND (reference sequence). The J segment lost 15 bases and the V segment lost 3 bases, leaving 6 bases of the junction unmatched. There are 12 residues in the CDR3. The chain's CDR3 is CASSMPAGGPFF. The CDR3 bases are TGTGCCAGTAGTATGCCAGCGGGAGGACCGTTCTTC.

This chain connects TRBV5-5 to TRBJ1-1; 8 nucleotides line up with TRBD1. The V segment lost 0 bases and the J segment 4 bases; nucleotides outside the gene matches: 5. The length of the CDR3 is 15 residues. The germline V gene encodes CDR1 SGHKS and CDR2 YYEKEE (reference sequence). The CDR3 is CASSLGYRGTTEAFF. CDR3 sequence (DNA): TGTGCCAGCAGCTTGGGTTACAGGGGGACCACTGAAGCTTTCTTT.

V gene TRBV5-1 combines with J gene TRBJ2-3; 8 bases match TRBD1. V was pared by 0 bases and J by 6 bases, with 9 bases of the junction left unmatched. Germline CDR1 SGHRS, CDR2 YFSETQ. CDR3 length: 16 residues. DNA for the CDR3: TGCGCCAGCAGCTTGGTAGGCGGACAGGGTTCCGATACGCAGTATTTT. Its translation is CASSLVGGQGSDTQYF.

The V gene is TRBV19, the J gene TRBJ2-7, with 7 positions matching TRBD2. J was trimmed by 7 bases and V by 4 bases; bases with no gene match: 7. This CDR3 spans 13 amino acids. Germline V gene sequence: CDR1 LNHDA, CDR2 SQIVND (reference sequence). The CDR3 DNA follows: TGTGCCAGTAGTAAGGCAAGGGGAGGGGAGCAGTACTTC. Encoded protein: CASSKARGGEQYF.

The chain has TRBV5-1 and TRBJ2-4; 8 nucleotides align to TRBD1. Germline CDR1 reads SGHRS; CDR2 reads YFSETQ. Trimming at V came to 2 bases and at J to 4 bases, leaving 2 bases not matched to a gene. This CDR3 is built from 14 residues. CDR3 in DNA: TGCGCCAGCAGCTTCGACAGGGGAAAAAACATTCAGTACTTC. Protein sequence: CASSFDRGKNIQYF.